This T cell receptor beta chain stems from a study of blood T cell repertoires in COVID-19. Turning to the study itself: PBMCs, B-cell-depleted T cells, or T cells provided the cDNA or gDNA that made up the material.

V trimming: 0 bases; J trimming: 9 bases; junction bases outside the gene matches: 5. Per germline, CDR1 SGHAT and CDR2 FQNNGV. CDR3 size: 13 residues. The Seattle patients, enrolled during active infection, were followed longitudinally. The assay was immunoSEQ multiplex PCR, and TCRdb's table has in-frame clones only and misses some. The data show just under 350,000 clones, almost 90% seen once. The chain is built from TRBV11-2 and TRBJ2-7; 7 nucleotides line up with TRBD2. Sequenced sample: peripheral blood. This TCR came from a woman in her seventies with COVID-19, enrolled during active disease. CDR3 DNA: TGTGCCAGCAGCTTAGAAAAGGGAGGGGTGCAGTACTTC. Its translation is CASSLEKGGVQYF.